This entry lists 24 T cell receptor beta chains sequenced from one sample in a study of CD8 T cells in ankylosing spondylitis. Via MiXCR, TCRdb re-called the 5' RACE reads, giving one row per CDR3 protein. The sample includes around 180,000 distinct CDR3 sequences, approximately 18% seen only once; the top ten take more than 3.5%. Sequencing was done on a sample of blood, either unsorted or a sorted T cell fraction (not recorded which). These receptor sequences come from a male donor aged 5 to 29 with ankylosing spondylitis or in good health (not recorded which).

Ten or more counts support this clonotype. This chain's CDR3 is CASSGKRGEQFF. CDR3 nucleotide sequence: TGCGCCAGCAGCGGTAAACGGGGTGAGCAGTTCTTC. The genes are TRBV4-1 and TRBJ2-1; a weak D match, TRBD2 (5 bases). Germline assignment: CDR1 MGHRA and CDR2 YSYEKL. V lost 5 bases and J lost 9, with 11 bases in between. This CDR3 region has 12 residues.

This clonotype was seen repeatedly, ten times or more. The chain recombines TRBV6-2 or TRBV6-3 with TRBJ2-7; 14 nucleotides match TRBD2. J gave up 3 bases and V 2 bases, and 9 bases lay outside the gene matches. The CDR3 is 18 residues long. Germline V CDR1 and CDR2: MNHEY, SVGEGT. The DNA for the CDR3 is TGTGCCAGCAGTTACCCCGGGACTAGCGGGAGAGAGGTCTACGAGCAGTACGTC. Translation gives CASSYPGTSGREVYEQYV.

The gene calls are TRBV24-1 and TRBJ1-5; D gene uncertain. CDR1 and CDR2 (germline): KGHDR, SFDVKD. The CDR3 spans 13 residues. V was pared by 4 bases and J by 13 bases, with 16 bases between. The CDR3 spells CATSEKGSSVQHF. DNA for the CDR3: TGTGCCACCAGTGAAAAAGGTAGTAGCGTACAGCATTTT.

The chain combines TRBV5-1 with TRBJ1-1; D call uncertain. V was cut by 0 bases and J by 0 bases, with 6 bases left in between. The germline V gene encodes CDR1 SGHRS and CDR2 YFSETQ. The CDR3 runs to 14 residues. The CDR3: CASSLVGMNTEAFF. For the CDR3, the DNA is TGCGCCAGCAGCTTGGTTGGGATGAACACTGAAGCTTTCTTT.

This clonotype was detected ten times or more. The chain joins TRBV10-3 to TRBJ1-4; D remains ambiguous. With 0 bases removed from V and 0 bases from J, the gap between germline ends came to 8 bases. The CDR3 has 16 amino acids. Germline loops: CDR1 ENHRY, CDR2 SYGVKD. Here the CDR3 reads CAISESGFTTNEKLFF. The CDR3 region has the DNA TGTGCCATCAGTGAGTCAGGGTTTACAACTAATGAAAAACTGTTTTTT.

The chain has TRBV4-1 and TRBJ2-1; 15 bases match TRBD2. The length of the CDR3 is 18 residues. Trimming at V came to 4 bases and at J to 9 bases, leaving 13 bases not matched to a gene. Per germline, CDR1 MGHRA and CDR2 YSYEKL. Here the CDR3 DNA reads TGCGCCAGCAGCCCTGCACAGGGACTAGCGGGAGGCCCTGGTGAGCAGTTCTTC. Amino acids: CASSPAQGLAGGPGEQFF.

This clonotype was seen only once. The rearrangement links TRBV4-2 to TRBJ2-1, with 7 positions matching TRBD1. V lost 0 bases to trimming and J lost 4 bases; unmatched junction nucleotides: 3. This CDR3 comprises 15 residues. The germline V gene encodes CDR1 LGHNA and CDR2 YNFKEQ. The CDR3 loop reads CASSQEGQLYNEQFF. The DNA for the CDR3 is TGTGCCAGCAGCCAAGAGGGACAGCTTTACAATGAGCAGTTCTTC.

Ten or more counts support this clonotype. The chain is built from TRBV4-3 and TRBJ2-1; 7 bases fit TRBD2. With 1 base clipped from V and 6 bases from J, the junction kept 6 bases outside the gene matches. This CDR3 is built from 15 residues. Germline CDR1 is LGHNA and CDR2 is YSLEER. The CDR3 bases are TGCGCCAGCAGCCAAGGGGTAGCGGGCAGCAATGAGCAGTTCTTC. Residues: CASSQGVAGSNEQFF.

This chain connects TRBV5-1 to TRBJ2-3, with 10 nucleotides matching TRBD2. Looked up from germline, CDR1 is SGHRS and CDR2 is YFSETQ. This CDR3 comprises 16 residues. With 5 bases clipped from V and 2 bases from J, the junction kept 8 bases outside the gene matches. The CDR3 DNA is TGCGCCAGCAGTTATCTACTAGCGGGGACCACAGATACGCAGTATTTT. Its protein is CASSYLLAGTTDTQYF. The complete variable domain, with remaining parts taken from reference TRBV5-1 and TRBJ2-3, reads KAGVTQTPRYLIKTRGQQVTLSCSPISGHRSVSWYQQTPGQGLQFLFEYFSETQRNKGNFPGRFSGRQFSNSRSEMNVSTLELGDSALYLCASSYLLAGTTDTQYFGPGTRLTVL.

This clonotype was seen many times. This chain links TRBV12-3 or TRBV12-4 with TRBJ2-1; 10 nucleotides match TRBD2. J gave up 7 bases and V 5 bases, and 11 bases lay outside the gene matches. The CDR3 has 16 amino acids. CDR3 amino acids: CASSPQEREGKNEQFF. The DNA for the CDR3 is TGTGCCAGCAGTCCCCAGGAGCGGGAGGGCAAAAATGAGCAGTTCTTC.

This clonotype was seen many times. The chain is built from TRBV2 and TRBJ1-3; D is ambiguous. Trimming pared 7 bases from V and 0 bases from J, leaving 13 bases between. CDR1 and CDR2 (germline): SNHLY, FYNNEI. The CDR3 length is 15 residues. The CDR3 protein is CASTFRLNSGNTIYF. The CDR3 region has the DNA TGTGCCAGCACTTTTCGGTTGAACTCTGGAAACACCATATATTTT.

This clonotype was counted many times. This chain links TRBV11-2 with TRBJ1-1; D call uncertain. V was cut by 0 bases and J by 9 bases, with 11 bases left in between. CDR3 length equals 13 residues. Germline loops: CDR1 SGHAT, CDR2 FQNNGV. Here the CDR3 reads CASSLDLDVKAFF. Here the CDR3 DNA reads TGTGCCAGCAGCTTAGATTTGGATGTAAAAGCTTTCTTT.

This clonotype was seen ten or more times. CDR3 sequence: CASSQEILAGARDTQYF. The CDR3 coding sequence is TGTGCCAGCAGCCAAGAAATACTAGCGGGAGCTAGAGATACGCAGTATTTT. The J gene is TRBJ2-3, the V gene TRBV4-2, with 11 bases identical to TRBD2. The ends lost 0 bases at V and 5 bases at J; junction bases unmatched: 7. This CDR3 spans 17 amino acids. Germline V CDR1 and CDR2: LGHNA, YNFKEQ.

This clonotype was recorded many times. The chain links TRBV10-3 to TRBJ2-3; D is perhaps TRBD2 (5 bases). In germline, CDR1 is ENHRY, CDR2 SYGVKD. The V gene lost 10 bases and the J gene lost 5 bases, with 16 bases spanning the gap. The CDR3 length is 13 residues. In nucleotides, the CDR3 is TGTGCCACAACGGGATCAGAGCTAGATACGCAGTATTTT. As protein: CATTGSELDTQYF.

The rearrangement uses TRBV20-1 and TRBJ2-1, with D perhaps given as TRBD1 or TRBD2 (5 bases each). V shed 7 bases and J shed 6 bases, with 19 bases lying between them. The CDR3 spans 14 residues. CDR1 DFQATT and CDR2 SNEGSKA come from the germline V gene (reference sequence). In DNA form, the CDR3 reads TGCAGTGTTTCGCTAGGGCCGAGGGGCAATGAGCAGTTCTTC. This sequence encodes CSVSLGPRGNEQFF.

The sample holds many counts of this clonotype. The rearrangement joins TRBV29-1 to TRBJ1-1; no firm D call. V lost 1 base, J lost 0 bases, and 6 bases lay in between. Germline-derived CDR1 and CDR2 are SQVTM and ANQGSEA. The CDR3 sequence is 13 residues long. CDR3 bases: TGCAGCGTTGAAGGCGGGATGAACACTGAAGCTTTCTTT. Protein product: CSVEGGMNTEAFF.

This clonotype was seen ten or more times. This sequence joins TRBV27 and TRBJ1-2, with no clear D. Trimming stripped 7 bases from V and 3 bases from J, with 12 bases between. Germline V gene sequence: CDR1 MNHEY, CDR2 SMNVEV (reference sequence). There are 13 residues in the CDR3. The CDR3 protein is CASKGLDYYGYTF. CDR3 bases: TGTGCCAGCAAGGGTCTTGATTACTATGGCTACACCTTC.

This clonotype was picked up a small number of times. The CDR3 spells CSVASYEEFF. DNA of the CDR3: TGCAGCGTTGCCTCTTATGAAGAGTTCTTC. This sequence joins TRBV29-1 and TRBJ2-1, with D unresolved. V lost 4 bases to trimming and J lost 14 bases, with 12 bases between them. The germline CDR1 and CDR2 sequences are SQVTM and ANQGSEA. The CDR3 is made up of 10 amino acids.

This clonotype was seen only a few times. The J gene is TRBJ1-6, the V gene TRBV7-8, with a tentative D call TRBD1 (5 bases). V was trimmed by 4 bases and J by 8 bases, leaving 12 bases between them. Per the germline V gene, CDR1 is SGHVS and CDR2 is FQNEAQ. The CDR3 is made up of 14 amino acids. Here the CDR3 reads CASSSKDRDSPLHF. For the CDR3, the DNA is TGTGCCAGCAGCTCCAAAGACAGAGATTCACCCCTCCACTTT.

This clonotype was counted many times. DNA for the CDR3: TGCAGTGCTAGGGCTGTTCTGGGCCGCTCTGGAAACACCATATATTTT. It translates to CSARAVLGRSGNTIYF. The chain has TRBV20-1 and TRBJ1-3; D is unresolved. The V gene's germline CDR1 is DFQATT and CDR2 SNEGSKA (reference sequence). CDR3 length: 16 residues. The V and J ends lost 3 bases and 0 bases respectively, with 15 bases between them.

Worth noting for this clonotype: Being one base from a much bigger clone, this may be a read error. The chain couples TRBV3-1 to TRBJ1-1; TRBD1 might be the D (5 bases). This CDR3 is 11 amino acids long. Germline V lookup: CDR1 LGHDT, CDR2 YNNKEL (reference sequence). V shed 8 bases and J shed 6 bases, with 10 bases lying between them. CDR3 in amino acids: CASGRDAEAFF. The DNA of the CDR3 is TGTGCCAGCGGTCGGGACGCTGAAGCTTTCTTT.

Many counts were recorded for this clonotype. The rearrangement joins TRBV12-3 or TRBV12-4 to TRBJ2-1, with TRBD2 matching over 14 bases. The CDR3 is 17 amino acids. V gave up 6 bases and J gave up 0 bases; unmatched junction bases: 4. CDR3 residues: CASRGGTSGSSYNEQFF. For the CDR3, the DNA is TGTGCCAGCAGGGGCGGGACTAGCGGGAGCTCCTACAATGAGCAGTTCTTC.

This clonotype was recorded many times. The genes are TRBV6-2 or TRBV6-3 and TRBJ2-7; D ambiguous. The CDR3 sequence is 14 residues long. Germline-derived CDR1 and CDR2 are MNHEY and SVGEGT. The ends were cut back, 6 bases at V and 2 bases at J, with 14 bases in the middle. CDR3 nucleotides: TGTGCCAGCAGAACTATCAATGAACCCTACGAGCAGTACTTC. It is translated as CASRTINEPYEQYF.

In this sample, this clonotype turned up many times. The CDR3 DNA reads TGCAGTGCTAGAGCGGGACAGGGGTCCGCCTACGAGCAGTACTTC. Encoded protein: CSARAGQGSAYEQYF. The chain recombines TRBV20-1 with TRBJ2-7; 10 bases map to TRBD1. CDR1 is DFQATT, CDR2 SNEGSKA, per germline (reference sequence). There are 15 residues in the CDR3. V gave up 1 base and J gave up 2 bases; unmatched junction bases: 5.